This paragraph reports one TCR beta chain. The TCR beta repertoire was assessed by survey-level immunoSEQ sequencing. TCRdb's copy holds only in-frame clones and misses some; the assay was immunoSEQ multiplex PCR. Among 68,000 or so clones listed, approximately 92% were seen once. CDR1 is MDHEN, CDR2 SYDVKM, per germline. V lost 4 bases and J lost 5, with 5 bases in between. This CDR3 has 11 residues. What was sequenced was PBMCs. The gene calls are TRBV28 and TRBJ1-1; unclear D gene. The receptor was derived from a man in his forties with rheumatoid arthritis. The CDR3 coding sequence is TGTGCCAGCAGTTCCTCGACTGAAGCTTTCTTT. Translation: CASSSSTEAFF.